The T cell receptor (beta chain) described here comes from a study of blood T cell repertoires in COVID-19. Study at large: Collection of acute and convalescent COVID-19 samples took place in the United States, Italy and Spain.

Data came from immunoSEQ multiplex PCR; TCRdb stores just in-frame clones and leaves some out. The data contain 85,000 to 100,000 clones, 85% to 90% of them singletons. After removal of 2 bases from V and 7 bases from J, the junction contained 6 bases not matched to a gene. Germline lookup yields CDR1 SGDLS and CDR2 YYNGEE. CDR3 length: 14 amino acids. Sequenced: peripheral blood. The rearrangement joins TRBV9 to TRBJ2-1; TRBD2 matches 7 bases. This TCR came from a man aged 55 to 70 with acute or convalescent COVID-19. CDR3 in DNA: TGTGCCAGCAGCGTCGGCGGGGAGGGGAATGAGCAGTTCTTC. Amino acid sequence: CASSVGGEGNEQFF.